This T cell receptor (beta chain) came from a study of T cell repertoires in cytomegalovirus infection (dated by TCRdb to between 2018 and 2020). About the investigation overall: The peptide stimulations were aimed at well-studied HLA-B-restricted epitopes as well as recently identified HLA-C-restricted CMV epitopes, whose presentation resists viral immunomodulation. Donor HLA type was relevant to the analysis, because carriage of CMV infection together with the matching HLA type was indicated by public TCR beta signatures. General findings and caveats noted by the study authors: The ex vivo response was dominated by HLA-C-restricted CMV-specific TCR beta clonotypes, which also provided the single most frequent clonotype in two of eight donors. In both this cohort and an independent cohort of more than 350 donors, the cumulative frequency of public TCR beta family members distinguished carriers of CMV infection plus the relevant HLA type.

From the cysteine through the phenylalanine, the CDR3 covers 16 amino acids. Kept here is only the CDR3 DNA, which spans 48 bases and is read in frame from base 1. According to the germline V gene, CDR1 reads MNHEY and CDR2 reads SVGAGI. Trimming at the junction amounts to 0 bases on V and 1 base on J, and the germline ends lie 12 bases apart. In the case of this clonotype: Its antigen target is currently unknown. No per-base quality is available; no much larger clone lies one base away.

The treatment or condition label, read with the paper, signifies: in vitro stimulation with specific CMV peptide epitopes to enrich CMV-specific T cells. Instrument used: Illumina HiSeq 1500. In TCRdb, the public reads were trimmed at Q25 with fastp and aligned with MiXCR, with productive beta chains retained. Every distinct CDR3 protein forms one entry, paired with its most common genes and DNA. Within this sample are tens of thousands of distinct CDR3 sequences, with just over 20% of them counted one time only. The ten largest clones capture 60% to 75% of the sample. Specimen: CD8+ T cells from cultured PBMCs, collected from culture after CMV antigen stimulation. The sequence derives from a human donor in good health (CMV status not recorded). Some clones in this sample may be carry-over from other donors' samples. The chain is assembled from TRBV6-5 and TRBJ1-1, with no confidently assigned D gene. The CDR3 protein sequence reads: CASSYSKRTGNTEAFF. The nucleotides are TGTGCCAGCAGTTACTCTAAAAGGACGGGGAACACTGAAGCTTTCTTT.